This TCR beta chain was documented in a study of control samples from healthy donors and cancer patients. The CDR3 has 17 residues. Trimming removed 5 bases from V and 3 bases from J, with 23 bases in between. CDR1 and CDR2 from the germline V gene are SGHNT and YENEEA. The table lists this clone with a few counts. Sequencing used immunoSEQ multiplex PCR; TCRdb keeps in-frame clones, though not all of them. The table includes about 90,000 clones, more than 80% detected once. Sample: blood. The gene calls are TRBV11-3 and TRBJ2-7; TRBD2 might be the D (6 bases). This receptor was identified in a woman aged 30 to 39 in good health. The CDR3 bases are TGTGCCAGCAGCCTGACCGGGGTAAGGGCTAGCGTCTACGAGCAGTACTTC. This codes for CASSLTGVRASVYEQYF.